The 4 T cell receptor beta chains below were found in one sample sequenced in a study of CD8 T cells in cerebrospinal fluid in Alzheimer's disease. TCRdb re-called the 10x single-cell sequencing reads and gives one entry per CDR3 protein, without DNA. The repertoire table contains about 500 distinct CDR3 sequences. The sequenced material came from cerebrospinal fluid. Receptors originate from a human donor with Alzheimer's disease.

The rearrangement uses TRBV12-3 or TRBV12-4 and TRBJ1-1. The CDR3 loop spans 13 amino acids. The CDR3: CASTTGRNTEAFF.

Considering frequency, this clonotype is large. The chain joins TRBV5-1 to TRBJ2-4. Looked up from germline, CDR1 is SGHRS and CDR2 is YFSETQ. The CDR3 runs 16 residues. This CDR3 is CASSSAALLAKNIQYF.

This rearrangement joins TRBV11-2 to TRBJ1-2. This CDR3 is built from 13 residues. Germline-derived CDR1 and CDR2 are SGHAT and FQNNGV. CDR3: CASSLGGTYGYTF.

Judged by frequency, this clonotype is medium-sized. The V gene is TRBV7-9, the J gene TRBJ2-2; TCRdb indicates TRBD1, and absent DNA this call remains unverified. In germline, CDR1 is SEHNR, CDR2 FQNEAQ (reference sequence). CDR3 length: 16 residues. CDR3 sequence reads: CASSLDLTGGTGELFF.